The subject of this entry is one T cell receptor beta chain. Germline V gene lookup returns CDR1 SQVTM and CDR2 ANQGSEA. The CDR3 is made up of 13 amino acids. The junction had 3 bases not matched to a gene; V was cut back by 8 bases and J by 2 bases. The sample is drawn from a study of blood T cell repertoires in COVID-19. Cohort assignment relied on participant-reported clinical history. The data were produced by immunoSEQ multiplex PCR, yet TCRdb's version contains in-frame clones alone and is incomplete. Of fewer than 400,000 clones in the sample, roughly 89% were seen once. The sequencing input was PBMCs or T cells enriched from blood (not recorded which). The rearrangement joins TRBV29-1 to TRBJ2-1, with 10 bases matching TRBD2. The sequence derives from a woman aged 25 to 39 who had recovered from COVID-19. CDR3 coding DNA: TGCAGCAACCTAGCGGGAGCCTACAATGAGCAGTTCTTC. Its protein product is CSNLAGAYNEQFF.